These 26 T cell receptor beta chains were all obtained from the same sample, sequenced in a study of patients and donors after allogeneic stem cell transplantation. MiXCR, applied by TCRdb to the RT-PCR reads, yields one record per CDR3 protein. The profile covers approximately 200,000 distinct CDR3 sequences, with 41% appearing a single time and about 30% taken by the ten largest. The sequenced material came from blood, either unsorted or a sorted T cell fraction (not recorded which). The receptors come from a human donor who was either an allogeneic HSCT recipient or a stem cell or donor lymphocyte infusion donor (not recorded which). It is not recorded whose cells these are; they may come from a transplant donor.

V is TRBV4-3 and J is TRBJ2-5; 8 bases agree with TRBD1. J lost 6 bases, V lost 1 base, and 7 bases had no gene match. This CDR3 spans 15 amino acids. Germline V gene sequence: CDR1 LGHNA, CDR2 YSLEER. The CDR3 loop reads CASSQGGGQDQTQYF. CDR3 bases: TGCGCCAGCAGCCAAGGAGGGGGACAGGACCAGACCCAGTACTTC.

The chain links TRBV4-1 to TRBJ1-1, with TRBD1 identical over 7 bases. Per germline, CDR1 MGHRA and CDR2 YSYEKL. The V gene end was trimmed by 3 bases and the J gene end by 4 bases; junction bases not matched to a gene: 8. The CDR3 has 15 residues. Written as DNA, the CDR3 is TGCGCCAGCAGCCATGCCACCAGGGGGTTCACTGAAGCTTTCTTT. As protein: CASSHATRGFTEAFF.

This chain links TRBV30 with TRBJ1-6; TRBD1 aligns across 7 bases. The V segment lost 3 bases and the J segment 7 bases; nucleotides outside the gene matches: 3. CDR1 is GTSNPN, CDR2 SVGIG, per germline (reference sequence). CDR3 length: 13 residues. The CDR3 here is CAWSADRNSPLHF. As DNA, the CDR3 is TGTGCCTGGAGCGCGGACAGGAATTCACCCCTCCACTTT.

The sample holds one count of this clonotype. The chain carries TRBV4-2 and TRBJ2-1; the match to TRBD2 covers 8 bases. Germline CDR1 and CDR2: LGHNA and YNFKEQ. This CDR3 spans 15 amino acids. J was trimmed by 4 bases and V by 7 bases; bases with no gene match: 9. CDR3 sequence (DNA): TGTGCCAGCACCCCTAGCCCTAGCGGGTACAATGAGCAGTTCTTC. It yields the protein CASTPSPSGYNEQFF.

This clonotype is a singleton in its sample. The chain joins TRBV5-1 to TRBJ2-1; 9 bases match TRBD2. The CDR3 is 15 amino acids. V shed 7 bases and J 4 bases; nucleotides not matched to a gene: 9. The germline CDR1 and CDR2 sequences are SGHRS and YFSETQ. The CDR3 region has the DNA TGCGCCAGCTACCGAGCTAGCGGGACATACAATGAGCAGTTCTTC. It codes for CASYRASGTYNEQFF.

V gene TRBV4-1 combines with J gene TRBJ1-1; D remains ambiguous. The germline V gene encodes CDR1 MGHRA and CDR2 YSYEKL. V was trimmed by 4 bases and J by 4 bases, leaving 13 bases between them. The CDR3 runs 14 residues. CDR3 protein: CASSPEPLATEAFF. The CDR3 nucleotides read TGCGCCAGCAGCCCGGAGCCCCTGGCCACTGAAGCTTTCTTT.

The V gene is TRBV20-1, the J gene TRBJ1-4; D is uncertain. Germline CDR1 reads DFQATT; CDR2 reads SNEGSKA (reference sequence). V shed 1 base and J shed 12 bases, with 15 bases lying between them. The CDR3 consists of 13 residues. The CDR3 sequence is CSARAPLGRELFF. The CDR3, as DNA: TGCAGTGCTAGAGCCCCTCTGGGGAGAGAACTGTTTTTT.

The rearrangement links TRBV12-3 or TRBV12-4 to TRBJ2-5, with TRBD1 identical over 7 bases. V shed 1 base and J 1 base; nucleotides not matched to a gene: 9. This CDR3 contains 17 residues. CDR3 sequence: CASSLVAGTVFQETQYF. The CDR3 DNA reads as TGTGCCAGCAGTTTAGTGGCCGGGACAGTCTTCCAAGAGACCCAGTACTTC.

The genes are TRBV5-5 and TRBJ2-5; 7 bases agree with TRBD2. The V gene end was trimmed by 5 bases and the J gene end by 5 bases; junction bases not matched to a gene: 9. The CDR3 is made up of 14 amino acids. Germline values: CDR1 SGHKS, CDR2 YYEKEE (reference sequence). CDR3 sequence: CASSTGTTPETQYF. CDR3 nucleotide sequence: TGTGCCAGCAGTACCGGGACTACGCCTGAGACCCAGTACTTC.

The gene calls are TRBV7-2 and TRBJ1-2, with a weak D call TRBD1 (5 bases). Per the germline V gene, CDR1 is SGHTA and CDR2 is FQGNSA. The CDR3 sequence is 14 residues long. V was cut by 6 bases and J by 4 bases, with 15 bases left in between. CDR3 loop: CASSRGDGLYGYTF. The CDR3 DNA sequence: TGTGCCAGCAGTCGCGGGGACGGACTCTATGGCTACACCTTC.

V is TRBV12-3 or TRBV12-4 and J is TRBJ2-5; D tentatively reads TRBD1 or TRBD2 (5 bases each). The CDR3 spans 15 residues. Trimming shortened V by 6 bases and J by 1 base, and 15 bases separated the two germline ends. The DNA of the CDR3 is TGTGCCAGCAGCCCCGGGACGGGTCGCCAAGAGACCCAGTACTTC. The encoded protein is CASSPGTGRQETQYF.

A few counts support this clonotype. The gene calls are TRBV12-3 or TRBV12-4 and TRBJ1-2, with a weak D call TRBD1 (5 bases). V lost 6 bases to trimming and J lost 8 bases, with 13 bases between them. CDR3 length: 12 residues. CDR3 amino acids: CASRADMRGYTF. CDR3 DNA: TGTGCCAGCAGGGCGGACATGCGGGGCTACACCTTC.

The genes are TRBV15 and TRBJ1-2, with D maybe TRBD1 (6 bases). The V end was cut by 0 bases, the J end by 3 bases, with 11 bases between. The CDR3 runs 15 residues. Germline CDR1 and CDR2: LNHNV and YYDKDF (reference sequence). Here the CDR3 reads CATSRDTQGYYGYTF. The CDR3, as DNA: TGTGCCACCAGCAGAGATACCCAGGGGTACTATGGCTACACCTTC.

The chain is built from TRBV20-1 and TRBJ2-3, with 8 bases fitting TRBD2. From germline, CDR1 is DFQATT and CDR2 SNEGSKA (reference sequence). The ends lost 3 bases at V and 4 bases at J; junction bases unmatched: 6. This CDR3 comprises 14 residues. In DNA, the CDR3 is TGCAGTGCTAGTGATAGCGGGATGTCAGATACGCAGTATTTT. As protein: CSASDSGMSDTQYF.

This clonotype has more than one count but fewer than ten. The chain has TRBV30 and TRBJ2-7; the D is unclear. V lost 2 bases and J 0 bases, leaving 20 bases between the germline ends. Germline V gene lookup returns CDR1 GTSNPN and CDR2 SVGIG (reference sequence). The CDR3 has 17 amino acids. This chain's CDR3 is CAWSRWSSSSTSYEQYF. DNA for the CDR3: TGTGCCTGGAGTAGATGGAGCTCATCCTCTACCTCCTACGAGCAGTACTTC. Filled out from reference TRBV30 and TRBJ2-7, the complete variable domain reads SQTIHQWPATLVQPVGSPLSLECTVEGTSNPNLYWYRQAAGRGLQLLFYSVGIGQISSEVPQNLSASRPQDRQFILSSKKLLLSDSGFYLCAWSRWSSSSTSYEQYFGPGTRLTVT.

The J gene is TRBJ2-7, the V gene TRBV20-1; the match to TRBD1 covers 8 bases. J lost 6 bases, V lost 2 bases, and 3 bases had no gene match. From germline, CDR1 is DFQATT and CDR2 SNEGSKA (reference sequence). The CDR3 runs to 12 residues. DNA for the CDR3: TGCAGTGCTAGACAGGGGGCGACCGAGCAGTACTTC. Translated: CSARQGATEQYF.

V is TRBV5-6 and J is TRBJ2-3; TRBD1 might be the D (5 bases). Germline CDR1 is SGHDT and CDR2 is YYEEEE. CDR3 length: 14 amino acids. Trimming took 3 bases from V and 0 from J, leaving 8 bases between them. In DNA form, the CDR3 reads TGTGCCAGCAGCTGGGGCCGTAGCACAGATACGCAGTATTTT. Encoded protein: CASSWGRSTDTQYF. Variable domain in full (rest from reference TRBV5-6 and TRBJ2-3): DAGVTQSPTHLIKTRGQQVTLRCSPKSGHDTVSWYQQALGQGPQFIFQYYEEEERQRGNFPDRFSGHQFPNYSSELNVNALLLGDSALYLCASSWGRSTDTQYFGPGTRLTVL.

The rearrangement joins TRBV27 to TRBJ2-3; perhaps D is TRBD1 or TRBD2 (5 bases each). This CDR3 contains 16 residues. V lost 3 bases, J lost 2 bases, and 15 bases lay in between. Germline values: CDR1 MNHEY, CDR2 SMNVEV (reference sequence). CDR3 sequence (DNA): TGTGCCAGCAGTTTTTGGGACCATGGGGTCACAGATACGCAGTATTTT. It encodes CASSFWDHGVTDTQYF.

This chain connects TRBV28 to TRBJ1-5; D is ambiguous. Trimming removed 0 bases at V and 0 bases at J, with 9 bases between. Germline V gene sequence: CDR1 MDHEN, CDR2 SYDVKM. This CDR3 spans 16 amino acids. CDR3 region: CASSLWDRISNQPQHF. CDR3 nucleotide sequence: TGTGCCAGCAGTTTATGGGACCGAATTAGCAATCAGCCCCAGCATTTT.

The genes are TRBV7-3 and TRBJ2-1; 12 bases line up with TRBD2. Germline-derived CDR1 and CDR2 are SGHTA and FQGTGA. The CDR3 spans 15 residues. V lost 1 base to trimming and J lost 5 bases; unmatched junction nucleotides: 0. CDR3 sequence (DNA): TGTGCCAGCAGCTTAAGGACTAGCGGGAACAATGAGCAGTTCTTC. Its protein is CASSLRTSGNNEQFF.

A single count supports this clonotype. V is TRBV7-2 and J is TRBJ2-2; D remains unclear. The CDR3 is made up of 12 amino acids. The germline V and J ends were trimmed by 2 bases and 6 bases, with 4 bases remaining between them. Per the germline V gene, CDR1 is SGHTA and CDR2 is FQGNSA. Written as DNA, the CDR3 is TGTGCCAGCAGCTTATTTTCCGGGGAGCTGTTTTTT. It specifies CASSLFSGELFF.

The chain recombines TRBV12-3 or TRBV12-4 with TRBJ1-3; D ambiguous. This CDR3 spans 15 amino acids. Trimming took 3 bases from V and 0 from J, leaving 9 bases between them. The CDR3 DNA reads TGTGCCAGCAGTTTTGTGCGGCCCTCTGGAAACACCATATATTTT. Translating it yields CASSFVRPSGNTIYF.

This clonotype was picked up a small number of times. The rearrangement links TRBV28 to TRBJ1-3; D is possibly TRBD1 (6 bases). The CDR3 sequence is 15 residues long. Germline V gives CDR1 MDHEN, CDR2 SYDVKM. Trimming pared 6 bases from V and 0 bases from J, leaving 12 bases between. The DNA for the CDR3 is TGTGCCAGCAGCGAGGGACACCCCTCTGGAAACACCATATATTTT. It translates to CASSEGHPSGNTIYF.

The rearrangement uses TRBV15 and TRBJ2-7; possible D gene TRBD2, 5 bases. Trimming cost V 0 bases and J 5 bases, with 11 bases left between them. The germline V gene has CDR1 LNHNV and CDR2 YYDKDF (reference sequence). The CDR3 loop spans 14 amino acids. The CDR3 region has the DNA TGTGCCACCAGCAGAGATAGAGGGAACCACGAGCAGTACTTC. Amino acids: CATSRDRGNHEQYF.

This clonotype was seen only a few times. The rearrangement uses TRBV29-1 and TRBJ1-1, with D possibly being TRBD1 (5 bases). V was clipped by 8 bases and J by 3 bases, with 19 bases between them. The CDR3 loop spans 14 amino acids. Germline CDR1 reads SQVTM; CDR2 reads ANQGSEA. DNA of the CDR3: TGCAGCCTTCAGGGTGACAGCGAGCACACTGAAGCTTTCTTT. Protein: CSLQGDSEHTEAFF.

In this sample, this clonotype turned up once. This chain links TRBV12-3 or TRBV12-4 with TRBJ2-1, with a weak D call TRBD2 (5 bases). V lost 0 bases and J lost 11, with 20 bases in between. The CDR3 totals 16 residues. The CDR3 protein is CASSLAGVARGSKQFF. The CDR3 DNA sequence: TGTGCCAGCAGTTTAGCGGGAGTAGCCCGCGGCTCTAAGCAGTTCTTC.